Following are 5 T cell receptor beta chains from one sample sequenced in a study of blood T cell repertoires in COVID-19. Profiled with immunoSEQ multiplex PCR; TCRdb holds only in-frame clones, not every one. The sample shows about 400,000 clones, around nine tenths of them seen only once. The sample consisted of PBMCs or T cells enriched from blood (not recorded which). The receptor set was obtained from a woman aged 45-59 years who had recovered from COVID-19.

The chain joins TRBV28 to TRBJ1-6; D unclear. Trimming removed 10 bases at V and 6 bases at J, with 16 bases between. This CDR3 contains 14 residues. Germline V gives CDR1 MDHEN, CDR2 SYDVKM. CDR3 nucleotides: TGTGCCATTCGGCCGGGTCTCAGTAATTCACCCCTCCACTTT. It is translated as CAIRPGLSNSPLHF.

The V gene is TRBV29-1, the J gene TRBJ1-2; D unresolved. CDR1 is SQVTM and CDR2 is ANQGSEA in the germline V gene. The CDR3 sequence is 12 residues long. V lost 2 bases to trimming and J lost 5 bases, with 9 bases between them. The CDR3 DNA reads as TGCAGCGTTGAAAGTGGAGGGTATGGCTACACCTTC. It encodes CSVESGGYGYTF.

The chain joins TRBV23-1 to TRBJ1-5, with 10 nucleotides matching TRBD1. TRBV23-1 is an open reading frame, and its role is uncertain. This CDR3 comprises 22 residues. Losses at the gene ends were 0 bases for V and 1 base for J; bases not matched to a gene: 18. CDR3: CASSQSFGIPGTGDLSNQPQHF. DNA for the CDR3: TGCGCCAGCAGTCAATCTTTTGGTATTCCCGGGACAGGGGATTTAAGCAATCAGCCCCAGCATTTT.

The CDR3 spells CATSTGDGANVLTF. CDR3 coding DNA: TGTGCCACCAGCACAGGGGATGGGGCCAACGTCCTGACTTTC. The chain combines TRBV15 with TRBJ2-6; weak D call: TRBD1 (6 bases). CDR1 is LNHNV, CDR2 YYDKDF, per germline (reference sequence). This CDR3 is built from 14 residues. Trimming took off 4 bases at V and 3 bases at J, with 7 bases between the two ends.

This clone was seen more than once but under ten times. In DNA form, the CDR3 reads TGTGCCAGCAGCCAAGGTGTCGGGGGGGAGCTGTTTTTT. It codes for CASSQGVGGELFF. This sequence joins TRBV3-1 (or the pseudogene TRBV3-2) and TRBJ2-2; D is ambiguous. The CDR3 covers 13 residues. V shed 1 base and J shed 8 bases, with 8 bases lying between them. Germline CDR1 is LGHDT and CDR2 is YNNKEL (reference sequence).